Presented here are 17 T cell receptor beta chains from one specimen sequenced in a study of T cells after yellow fever vaccination. MiXCR, applied by TCRdb to the 5' RACE reads, yields one record per CDR3 protein. The sample yields about 150,000 distinct CDR3 sequences, roughly 6.7% seen once. The sequences come from CD4+ T cells sorted from PBMCs, collected 10 days after the yellow fever booster vaccination. The receptor source for this set is a man younger than 40 who received the YFV17D yellow fever vaccine.

This clonotype was observed a handful of times. J is TRBJ2-1 and V is TRBV4-3, with 7 bases that match TRBD2. With 0 bases clipped from V and 1 base from J, the junction kept 12 bases outside the gene matches. Germline lookup yields CDR1 LGHNA and CDR2 YSLEER. CDR3 length: 19 amino acids. CDR3 sequence (DNA): TGCGCCAGCAGCCAAGATCCGGCTGCGAGCGGGACTTCCTACAATGAGCAGTTCTTC. This codes for CASSQDPAASGTSYNEQFF.

This clonotype was detected ten times or more. In DNA, the CDR3 is TGCGCCAGCAGCCCTACCGGGGAGACCCAGTACTTC. Protein sequence: CASSPTGETQYF. V usage is TRBV5-1 and J usage is TRBJ2-5; D unclear. The CDR3 has 12 residues. Germline values: CDR1 SGHRS, CDR2 YFSETQ. V was trimmed by 4 bases and J by 5 bases, leaving 9 bases between them.

This clonotype was detected a few times. V gene TRBV7-2 combines with J gene TRBJ2-1, with D possibly matching TRBD1 (6 bases). The CDR3 sequence is 17 residues long. The V gene's germline CDR1 is SGHTA and CDR2 FQGNSA. Trimming shortened V by 7 bases and J by 1 base, and 20 bases separated the two germline ends. The CDR3 is CASTRSGEAKSYNEQFF. CDR3 bases: TGTGCCAGCACCCGATCAGGGGAAGCGAAGTCCTACAATGAGCAGTTCTTC.

This clonotype has ten or more counts. The chain uses TRBV30 and TRBJ2-1; D not resolved. V was shortened by 1 base and J by 6 bases, with 4 bases between the two germline ends. Germline V gives CDR1 GTSNPN, CDR2 SVGIG (reference sequence). The CDR3 has 11 residues. CDR3 amino acids: CAWSDINEQFF. In nucleotides, the CDR3 is TGTGCCTGGAGTGACATCAATGAGCAGTTCTTC.

This chain uses TRBV4-3 with TRBJ2-2; D unresolved. CDR3 size: 13 residues. V was cut by 0 bases and J by 6 bases, with 5 bases left in between. Germline CDR1 LGHNA, CDR2 YSLEER. Here the CDR3 DNA reads TGCGCCAGCAGCCAAGAGGCGGCCGGGGAGCTGTTTTTT. It specifies CASSQEAAGELFF.

This clonotype appeared many times. The chain joins TRBV12-3 or TRBV12-4 to TRBJ2-4, with D perhaps being TRBD1 or TRBD2 (5 bases each). With 6 bases removed from V and 8 bases from J, the gap between germline ends came to 17 bases. The CDR3 is 14 residues long. CDR3 nucleotides: TGTGCCAGCAGCACCGGGACCCATCGGGACATTCAGTACTTC. Amino acids: CASSTGTHRDIQYF.

This clonotype has ten or more counts. The genes are TRBV27 and TRBJ2-7; D tentatively fits TRBD1 or TRBD2 (5 bases each). Trimming removed 10 bases at V and 3 bases at J, with 13 bases between. CDR1 is MNHEY and CDR2 is SMNVEV in the germline V gene (reference sequence). The CDR3 loop spans 12 amino acids. CDR3 in amino acids: CATRDGYYEQYF. The CDR3 DNA follows: TGTGCCACCCGGGACGGTTACTACGAGCAGTACTTC.

In this sample, this clonotype turned up a few times. The chain employs TRBV9 and TRBJ2-7; D may be TRBD2 (6 bases). Germline CDR1 reads SGDLS; CDR2 reads YYNGEE. CDR3 size: 14 residues. V lost 0 bases and J lost 6, with 13 bases in between. The CDR3 sequence is CASSVAGESVEQYF. CDR3 coding DNA: TGTGCCAGCAGCGTAGCGGGAGAATCGGTCGAGCAGTACTTC.

Worth noting for this clonotype: A much larger clone lies one base from this, so it may be a read error. Written as DNA, the CDR3 is TGCAGTGCTCCTAGACTAGCGGGTTACACGACGGCCAATGAGCAGTTCTTC. Translation: CSAPRLAGYTTANEQFF. V gene TRBV20-1 combines with J gene TRBJ2-1, with 10 bases aligning to TRBD2. Germline-derived CDR1 and CDR2 are DFQATT and SNEGSKA (reference sequence). Trimming cost V 5 bases and J 6 bases; bases outside gene matches: 16. The CDR3 consists of 17 residues.

The sample holds many counts of this clonotype. The V gene is TRBV28, the J gene TRBJ2-3; a possible D gene is TRBD1 (5 bases). This CDR3 has 14 amino acids. Germline V gives CDR1 MDHEN, CDR2 SYDVKM. Trimming took off 3 bases at V and 6 bases at J, with 13 bases between the two ends. This chain's CDR3 is CASSFLQGSDTQYF. As DNA, the CDR3 is TGTGCCAGCAGTTTTCTTCAGGGTTCTGATACGCAGTATTTT.

This clonotype was observed a handful of times. This rearrangement joins TRBV7-2 to TRBJ2-1; D not resolved. CDR3 length: 14 residues. The germline gives CDR1 SGHTA, CDR2 FQGNSA. Trimming took off 2 bases at V and 7 bases at J, with 12 bases between the two ends. The CDR3 protein is CASSLSGIRNEQFF. DNA for the CDR3: TGTGCCAGCAGCTTAAGTGGGATTCGGAATGAGCAGTTCTTC.

There are many counts of this clonotype. The rearrangement uses TRBV5-1 and TRBJ2-1; 8 bases are a match to TRBD1. V was pared by 0 bases and J by 3 bases, with 8 bases of the junction left unmatched. The CDR3 totals 17 residues. Germline loops: CDR1 SGHRS, CDR2 YFSETQ. The CDR3 spells CASSLGTGIVLYNEQFF. The DNA for the CDR3 is TGCGCCAGCAGCTTGGGGACAGGGATAGTCCTCTACAATGAGCAGTTCTTC.

The sample holds many counts of this clonotype. The rearrangement uses TRBV6-5 and TRBJ2-5, with D unresolved. V dropped 7 bases and J dropped 2 bases, with 5 bases sitting between them. Germline V gene sequence: CDR1 MNHEY, CDR2 SVGAGI. The CDR3 has 11 residues. The CDR3 reads CASIEQETQYF. CDR3 bases: TGTGCCAGCATCGAACAAGAGACCCAGTACTTC.

The rearrangement joins TRBV30 to TRBJ1-2; 8 bases match TRBD1. Germline CDR1 is GTSNPN and CDR2 is SVGIG (reference sequence). Losses at the gene ends were 2 bases for V and 7 bases for J; bases not matched to a gene: 6. The CDR3 contains 13 residues. CDR3 sequence: CAWSPRTGLGYTF. As DNA, the CDR3 is TGTGCCTGGAGTCCCCGGACAGGGCTTGGCTACACCTTC.

This clonotype occurred many times. The chain couples TRBV7-2 to TRBJ2-1; TRBD2 matches 7 bases. The CDR3 extends over 15 amino acids. V gave up 1 base and J gave up 5 bases; unmatched junction bases: 5. The germline gives CDR1 SGHTA, CDR2 FQGNSA. The CDR3 reads CASSLGAGFNNEQFF. CDR3 nucleotides: TGTGCCAGCAGCTTAGGAGCGGGATTTAACAATGAGCAGTTCTTC.

This clonotype was seen repeatedly, ten times or more. The rearrangement uses TRBV21-1 and TRBJ2-1. TRBV21-1 is assigned pseudogene status. The CDR3 runs 15 residues. The CDR3 is CASSKGPNPDNEQFF. For the CDR3, the DNA is TGTGCCAGCAGCAAAGGTCCAAACCCAGACAATGAGCAGTTCTTC.

There are a few counts of this clonotype. The chain uses TRBV5-1 and TRBJ2-2; D may be TRBD1 (5 bases). V was clipped by 5 bases and J by 3 bases, with 11 bases between them. This CDR3 spans 14 amino acids. CDR1 SGHRS and CDR2 YFSETQ come from the germline V gene. CDR3 nucleotide sequence: TGCGCCAGCAGATCGACAGATTACACCGGGGAGCTGTTTTTT. Translated: CASRSTDYTGELFF.